This passage covers 21 T cell receptor beta chains from one sample sequenced in a study of shared clonotypes between healthy human individuals. Sequencing was performed with immunoSEQ multiplex PCR; in TCRdb, only in-frame clones are kept and a portion is missing. Found here are about 1.1 million clones, about four fifths of them singletons; the top ten hold approximately 0.5%. Input material: memory CD4+ T cells from PBMCs. Subset noted: CD45RA-negative fraction. The receptors derive from a man aged 18 to 30 in good health. Some clones in this sample may be carry-over from other donors' samples.

This clone turned up a few times. The chain joins TRBV4-1 to TRBJ1-3, with unresolved D. Germline V gene sequence: CDR1 MGHRA, CDR2 YSYEKL. This CDR3 is 12 amino acids long. V was clipped by 2 bases and J by 2 bases, with 1 base between them. The CDR3 DNA reads as TGCGCCAGCAGCCAACCTGGAAACACCATATATTTT. Protein sequence: CASSQPGNTIYF.

The table lists this clone with a count of one. The chain has TRBV6-6 and TRBJ2-1, with D possibly TRBD2 on 6 matching bases. CDR1 is MNHNY and CDR2 is SVGAGI in the germline V gene (reference sequence). The CDR3 sequence is 14 residues long. V was trimmed by 0 bases and J by 5 bases, leaving 8 bases between them. The CDR3 nucleotides read TGTGCCAGCAGTTACTCTAGCGGAAACAATGAGCAGTTCTTC. Protein: CASSYSSGNNEQFF.

V and J are TRBV28 and TRBJ2-1; 10 nucleotides align to TRBD1. The CDR3 has 19 amino acids. V dropped 6 bases and J dropped 1; count of bases not matched to a gene: 15. Germline values: CDR1 MDHEN, CDR2 SYDVKM. Here the CDR3 reads CASRDTTGGFRGSYNEQFF. CDR3 sequence (DNA): TGTGCCAGCAGAGATACGACAGGGGGCTTCAGGGGGTCCTACAATGAGCAGTTCTTC.

The CDR3 DNA sequence: TGCGCCAGCAGCCTGATGGGAAGGGGGGACCCGCAGTTCTTC. Amino acids: CASSLMGRGDPQFF. The chain carries TRBV5-1 and TRBJ2-1; D tentatively reads TRBD1 or TRBD2 (6 bases each). This CDR3 has 14 amino acids. Germline CDR1 is SGHRS and CDR2 is YFSETQ. V lost 4 bases and J lost 12, with 20 bases in between.

There are a few counts of this clone. The chain has TRBV4-2 and TRBJ2-7; 13 bases align to TRBD2. In germline, CDR1 is LGHNA, CDR2 YNFKEQ. V gave up 0 bases and J gave up 9 bases; unmatched junction bases: 14. This CDR3 has 18 residues. CDR3 sequence (DNA): TGTGCCAGCAGCCAAGATGAGGGACTAGCGGGACCGGGGGGGGCGCAGTACTTC. The encoded protein is CASSQDEGLAGPGGAQYF.

J is TRBJ2-5 and V is TRBV6-5, with TRBD1 matching over 7 bases. Germline CDR1 and CDR2: MNHEY and SVGAGI. Trimming removed 3 bases from V and 5 bases from J; junction bases left unmatched: 12. There are 16 residues in the CDR3. Here the CDR3 DNA reads TGTGCCAGCAGTTATTCCGCCGGGACAGATGGGGAGACCCAGTACTTC. Translated: CASSYSAGTDGETQYF.

This clone turned up a few times. This chain joins TRBV9 and TRBJ2-6; D not resolved. The CDR3 sequence is 16 residues long. Germline CDR1 and CDR2: SGDLS and YYNGEE. V was pared by 0 bases and J by 1 base, with 8 bases between. The CDR3: CASSVVRASGANVLTF. For the CDR3, the DNA is TGTGCCAGCAGCGTAGTACGAGCGTCTGGGGCCAACGTCCTGACTTTC.

This clone was picked up one time. The chain employs TRBV18 and TRBJ1-1, with TRBD1 as a possible D gene (6 bases). The CDR3 covers 15 residues. Per the germline V gene, CDR1 is KGHSH and CDR2 is LQKENI. V lost 0 bases, J lost 5 bases, and 13 bases lay in between. The CDR3 reads CASSPPGSGETEAFF. CDR3 coding DNA: TGTGCCAGCTCACCACCAGGCTCAGGGGAGACTGAAGCTTTCTTT.

This clone was seen once. The rearrangement joins TRBV4-1 to TRBJ1-5, with D perhaps matching TRBD1 (5 bases). Looked up from germline, CDR1 is MGHRA and CDR2 is YSYEKL. The germline V and J ends were trimmed by 4 bases and 7 bases, with 17 bases remaining between them. The CDR3 covers 15 residues. The CDR3 is CASSPGEGRGQPQHF. The CDR3 DNA reads TGCGCCAGCAGCCCGGGGGAGGGGAGGGGACAGCCCCAGCATTTT.

V usage is TRBV5-1 and J usage is TRBJ1-1, with a tentative D call TRBD1 (5 bases). CDR3 size: 13 residues. Trimming pared 5 bases from V and 4 bases from J, leaving 12 bases between. CDR1 SGHRS and CDR2 YFSETQ come from the germline V gene. Here the CDR3 reads CASSSGHSTEAFF. The DNA of the CDR3 is TGCGCCAGCAGTTCCGGACACTCCACTGAAGCTTTCTTT.

At least ten counts were recorded for this clone. This chain links TRBV7-9 with TRBJ1-1; D ambiguous. V was shortened by 7 bases and J by 4 bases, with 16 bases between the two germline ends. Per germline, CDR1 SEHNR and CDR2 FQNEAQ (reference sequence). The CDR3 sequence is 14 residues long. The DNA for the CDR3 is TGTGCCAGCACCTTTACGGGGATCCTCACTGAAGCTTTCTTT. It is translated as CASTFTGILTEAFF.

With regard to this clone: This specimen includes other DNA sequences encoding the same CDR3. This rearrangement joins TRBV9 to TRBJ2-3; TRBD2 matches 8 bases. The junction had 4 bases not matched to a gene; V was cut back by 0 bases and J by 4 bases. Per the germline V gene, CDR1 is SGDLS and CDR2 is YYNGEE. This CDR3 region has 15 residues. CDR3 sequence: CASSVGRGGPDTQYF. The CDR3 region has the DNA TGTGCCAGCAGCGTAGGTCGGGGGGGGCCAGATACGCAGTATTTT.

This clone was recorded only once. CDR3 residues: CASAAPGASSRTGYTF. The CDR3 DNA follows: TGTGCCAGCGCCGCCCCCGGGGCCTCGAGCAGGACTGGCTACACCTTC. The chain combines TRBV28 with TRBJ1-2; D might be TRBD1 (5 bases). Looked up from germline, CDR1 is MDHEN and CDR2 is SYDVKM. This CDR3 contains 16 residues. The germline V and J ends were trimmed by 8 bases and 7 bases, with 26 bases remaining between them.

The gene calls are TRBV14 and TRBJ2-3; 14 bases are a match to TRBD2. V lost 1 base to trimming and J lost 3 bases; unmatched junction nucleotides: 3. This CDR3 comprises 17 residues. Germline lookup yields CDR1 SGHDN and CDR2 FVKESK. CDR3 in amino acids: CASSQGGLAGVTDTQYF. CDR3 sequence (DNA): TGTGCCAGCAGCCAAGGGGGACTAGCGGGAGTAACAGATACGCAGTATTTT.

This chain connects TRBV9 to TRBJ2-7; D tentatively fits TRBD1 or TRBD2 (5 bases each). This CDR3 has 15 amino acids. Germline CDR1 reads SGDLS; CDR2 reads YYNGEE. Trimming left V 0 bases short and J 4 bases short, with 14 bases between. The CDR3 DNA sequence: TGTGCCAGCAGCGTAGCTCCAGGGAGTACGTACGAGCAGTACTTC. Translating it yields CASSVAPGSTYEQYF.

This clone was picked up a small number of times. Different DNA sequences within this sample yield the same CDR3. This chain joins TRBV28 and TRBJ1-1; 10 bases fit TRBD1. The CDR3 loop spans 14 amino acids. Trimming at V came to 4 bases and at J to 2 bases, leaving 1 base not matched to a gene. CDR1 is MDHEN and CDR2 is SYDVKM in the germline V gene. CDR3 protein: CASSSTGGNTEAFF. In DNA form, the CDR3 reads TGTGCCAGCAGTTCGACAGGGGGCAACACTGAAGCTTTCTTT.

This sequence joins TRBV29-1 and TRBJ2-5, with 8 bases fitting TRBD2. Trimming took 5 bases from V and 3 from J; bases not matched to a gene: 5. The CDR3 runs to 13 residues. In germline, CDR1 is SQVTM, CDR2 ANQGSEA. In DNA form, the CDR3 reads TGCAGCGTTCAGCGGGAGCGGGAAGAGACCCAGTACTTC. Its protein is CSVQREREETQYF.

This clone appeared once. Likely a read error: the CDR3 ends without its conserved phenylalanine or tryptophan. It is unclear where the CDR3 begins or ends on the DNA, so no DNA is shown, and the CDR3 is as TCRdb lists it. J is TRBJ1-2 and V is TRBV28; TRBD1 is the table's D call, not checked against the DNA. The CDR3 sequence runs 12 residues, both termini included. Germline CDR1 and CDR2: MDHEN and SYDVKM. This chain's CDR3 is CASSLLQGETIL.

This rearrangement joins TRBV11-3 to TRBJ1-1; weak D call: TRBD1 (5 bases). V shed 4 bases and J shed 5 bases, with 11 bases lying between them. CDR1 and CDR2 from the germline V gene are SGHNT and YENEEA. The CDR3 covers 13 residues. DNA of the CDR3: TGTGCCAGCAGCTATCGGGGGGGAACTGAAGCTTTCTTT. Translation: CASSYRGGTEAFF.

The chain has TRBV11-3 and TRBJ2-7; D is undetermined. The CDR3 runs 10 residues. Germline V gives CDR1 SGHNT, CDR2 YENEEA. V lost 5 bases, J lost 5 bases, and 4 bases lay in between. CDR3 region: CASSHHEQYF. The CDR3 bases are TGTGCCAGCAGCCACCACGAGCAGTACTTC.

The chain combines TRBV2 with TRBJ2-7, with D uncertain. The germline V gene has CDR1 SNHLY and CDR2 FYNNEI. The V gene lost 1 base and the J gene lost 0 bases, with 10 bases spanning the gap. This CDR3 has 15 amino acids. The CDR3 region is CASSEGLTTSYEQYF. In nucleotides, the CDR3 is TGTGCCAGCAGTGAAGGGCTTACAACCTCCTACGAGCAGTACTTC.